The clone carrying this T cell receptor beta chain was counted only a few times. No antigen is known for it. Only in-frame clones appear in the TCRdb table, and some are missing; sequencing was by immunoSEQ multiplex PCR. The sample contains about 120,000 clones, around 94% of which appear only once. CDR3 length equals 17 residues. After removal of 5 bases from V and 0 bases from J, the junction contained 9 bases not matched to a gene. From germline, CDR1 is LNHDA and CDR2 SQIVND (reference sequence). These data come from a study of T cell responses to AZD1222 COVID-19 vaccine. Findings of the study overall: The study reported that nearly half of spike-specific TCRs target unmutated variant regions. Most donors were white British and more were female, and clonal diversity was possibly underestimated. Dominant CD4 TCR responses targeted spike regions 160-218 and 743-854. Two doses of AZD1222 preceded a rise in Spike-specific TCR breadth and depth.

The chain combines TRBV19 with TRBJ1-5; 8 positions match TRBD1. The sequenced sample was peripheral blood, obtained on day 0 of AZD1222 vaccination. The TCR sequence derives from an adult in good health. The CDR3 sequence: CASSGAGGMNSNQPQHF. The CDR3 DNA reads TGTGCCAGTAGTGGGGCAGGGGGCATGAATAGCAATCAGCCCCAGCATTTT.